The 27 T cell receptor beta chains reported below all come from one sample, sequenced in a study of metastatic and nonmetastatic thyroid tumors. All patients were treatment-naive before thyroid surgery. TCRdb re-analyzed the PCR reads using MiXCR. The table includes roughly 23,000 clones, around a fifth detected once. Material: blood. The receptors here all came from a male donor with papillary thyroid cancer or a benign thyroid nodule (not recorded which). Some clones in this sample may be carry-over from other donors' samples.

This clone has ten or more counts. This chain links TRBV2 with TRBJ2-2; 8 bases match TRBD1. The germline CDR1 and CDR2 sequences are SNHLY and FYNNEI. The CDR3 is 14 residues long. The junction had 6 bases not matched to a gene; V was cut back by 7 bases and J by 5 bases. CDR3 DNA sequence: TGTGCCAGCATTATGGACAGGGAGACCGGGGAGCTGTTTTTT. Residues: CASIMDRETGELFF.

This clone is classed as medium-sized. The chain employs TRBV6-1 and TRBJ2-1; no clear D gene. The CDR3 consists of 12 residues. CDR1 and CDR2 (germline): MNHNS, SASEGT. Between the trimmed V and J ends, which lost 6 bases and 8 bases, there was a span of 11 bases. In DNA form, the CDR3 reads TGTGCCAGCAGAGCTAGTTGGGATGAGCAGTTCTTC. Translated, it gives CASRASWDEQFF.

This clone was seen many times. The J gene is TRBJ1-1, the V gene TRBV20-1; the D gene is possibly TRBD1 (5 bases). The germline V gene has CDR1 DFQATT and CDR2 SNEGSKA (reference sequence). V lost 5 bases, J lost 6 bases, and 16 bases lay in between. This CDR3 has 13 amino acids. CDR3 region: CSAEWDYRPEAFF. CDR3 nucleotides: TGCAGTGCTGAGTGGGACTACCGGCCTGAAGCTTTCTTT.

The gene calls are TRBV11-1 and TRBJ2-3, with D possibly TRBD1 on 5 matching bases. Trimming left V 5 bases short and J 1 base short, with 13 bases between. The germline V gene has CDR1 SGHAT and CDR2 FQDESV (reference sequence). The CDR3 spans 15 residues. CDR3 in amino acids: CASSLQGWRTDTQYF. CDR3 bases: TGTGCCAGCAGCCTTCAGGGTTGGCGCACAGATACGCAGTATTTT.

This clone was seen repeatedly, ten times or more. The chain recombines TRBV7-9 with TRBJ1-4; D may be TRBD1 (5 bases). This CDR3 is 14 amino acids long. The germline V gene encodes CDR1 SEHNR and CDR2 FQNEAQ (reference sequence). Trimming cost V 1 base and J 5 bases, with 8 bases left between them. The CDR3 sequence: CASSLVGENEKLFF. The CDR3 nucleotides read TGTGCCAGCAGCTTAGTAGGGGAGAATGAAAAACTGTTTTTT. The full variable domain, rest sourced from reference TRBV7-9 and TRBJ1-4, is DTGVSQNPRHKITKRGQNVTFRCDPISEHNRLYWYRQTLGQGPEFLTYFQNEAQLEKSRLLSDRFSAERPKGSFSTLEIQRTEQGDSAMYLCASSLVGENEKLFFGSGTQLSVL.

Sample share makes this clone medium-sized. V and J are TRBV27 and TRBJ1-1; D is undetermined. Germline V gene lookup returns CDR1 MNHEY and CDR2 SMNVEV (reference sequence). V lost 5 bases and J 3 bases, leaving 13 bases between the germline ends. CDR3 length: 14 residues. CDR3 sequence reads: CASSPGIADTEAFF. As DNA, the CDR3 is TGTGCCAGCAGTCCGGGAATCGCGGACACTGAAGCTTTCTTT.

This chain connects TRBV28 to TRBJ1-1, with D possibly TRBD1 on 6 matching bases. This CDR3 region has 15 residues. V lost 6 bases and J 0 bases, leaving 14 bases between the germline ends. The germline V gene encodes CDR1 MDHEN and CDR2 SYDVKM. CDR3 in amino acids: CASSKRGAMNTEAFF. The CDR3 bases are TGTGCCAGCAGCAAGAGGGGGGCCATGAACACTGAAGCTTTCTTT.

Judged by abundance, this clone is medium-sized. The CDR3 protein is CASSEPSGNRNEQFF. CDR3 nucleotides: TGTGCCAGCAGTGAGCCTAGCGGGAATAGGAATGAGCAGTTCTTC. This rearrangement joins TRBV6-1 to TRBJ2-1, with TRBD2 matching 9 bases. CDR3 length: 15 residues. Germline CDR1 reads MNHNS; CDR2 reads SASEGT. With V trimmed by 3 bases and J by 7 bases, 7 bases remained unmatched.

Within the sample, this clone is medium-sized. The chain links TRBV7-9 to TRBJ2-2; D gene ambiguous. V gave up 2 bases and J gave up 4 bases, with 5 bases separating them. Germline lookup yields CDR1 SEHNR and CDR2 FQNEAQ (reference sequence). There are 13 residues in the CDR3. The CDR3 DNA sequence: TGTGCCAGCAGCTTAATGTCCACCGGGGAGCTGTTTTTT. It yields the protein CASSLMSTGELFF.

The rearrangement joins TRBV18 to TRBJ2-7; D is ambiguous. The CDR3 loop spans 13 amino acids. Between the trimmed V and J ends, which lost 2 bases and 3 bases, there was a span of 8 bases. CDR1 is KGHSH and CDR2 is LQKENI in the germline V gene. The CDR3, as DNA: TGTGCCAGCTCACCATCTCGAGGCTACGAGCAGTACTTC. It is translated as CASSPSRGYEQYF.

This clone was counted ten times or more. V usage is TRBV5-1 and J usage is TRBJ2-1; D remains unclear. Germline V gene data show CDR1 as SGHRS and CDR2 as YFSETQ. Trimming removed 1 base from V and 10 bases from J, with 6 bases in between. The CDR3 length is 11 residues. The CDR3 sequence is CASSLHTEQFF. Written as DNA, the CDR3 is TGCGCCAGCAGCTTGCACACAGAGCAGTTCTTC.

This clone appeared a few times. The rearrangement joins TRBV6-1 to TRBJ2-7, with TRBD1 as a possible D gene (6 bases). The V end lost 7 bases, the J end lost 3 bases, and 13 bases lay between the germline ends. The CDR3 totals 13 residues. Per the germline V gene, CDR1 is MNHNS and CDR2 is SASEGT. CDR3 in amino acids: CASKGGDLYEQYF. In DNA, the CDR3 is TGTGCCAGCAAAGGGGGTGATCTCTACGAGCAGTACTTC.

This clone was seen ten or more times. A read error may account for a junction end that differs from germline. This CDR3 is also generated by other DNA sequences in the sample. V is TRBV15 and J is TRBJ2-2, with D possibly being TRBD2 (5 bases). The CDR3 length is 14 residues. From germline, CDR1 is LNHNV and CDR2 YYDKDF (reference sequence). CDR3 residues: CATKIDVATGELFF. CDR3 nucleotides: TGTGCCACCAAGATAGACGTGGCTACCGGGGAACTGTTTTTT.

This clone was found a few times. This may be a read error, as it is one base from a much larger clone. The chain carries TRBV18 and TRBJ2-3; possibly TRBD1 for D (5 bases). Germline V gene data show CDR1 as KGHSH and CDR2 as LQKENI. CDR3 size: 16 residues. The CDR3 DNA is TGTGCCAGCTCACCACGGGGCGGCATCAGCACAGATACGCGGTATTTT. It translates to CASSPRGGISTDTRYF.

This clone was counted at least ten times. The chain couples TRBV7-8 to TRBJ1-2; 10 nucleotides agree with TRBD1. V gave up 1 base and J gave up 0 bases; unmatched junction bases: 5. This CDR3 is built from 17 residues. In germline, CDR1 is SGHVS, CDR2 FQNEAQ. CDR3 region: CASSLGLGQGTNYGYTF. The CDR3 bases are TGTGCCAGCAGCTTAGGTTTGGGACAGGGGACTAACTATGGCTACACCTTC.

In this sample, this clone turned up many times. The chain is built from TRBV11-2 and TRBJ2-5; 7 positions agree with TRBD2. Looked up from germline, CDR1 is SGHAT and CDR2 is FQNNGV. The V gene end was trimmed by 8 bases and the J gene end by 5 bases; junction bases not matched to a gene: 8. This CDR3 comprises 13 residues. The CDR3 DNA sequence: TGTGCCAGCGGCCTTGGGGGAGGGGAGACCCAGTACTTC. Protein product: CASGLGGGETQYF.

Many counts were recorded for this clone. The J gene is TRBJ2-3, the V gene TRBV7-8; no firm D call. The V end lost 8 bases, the J end lost 4 bases, and 16 bases lay between the germline ends. The CDR3 is made up of 14 amino acids. Germline CDR1 SGHVS, CDR2 FQNEAQ. The CDR3 DNA reads TGTGCCAGCCCCGTGCGGCTTCCGCCAGATACGCAGTATTTT. Translation: CASPVRLPPDTQYF.

Within the sample, this clone is medium-sized. CDR3 bases: TGTGCCAGCAGCCCCAGGGGGGAGGGAAACACTGAAGCTTTCTTT. Amino acids: CASSPRGEGNTEAFF. The chain uses TRBV13 and TRBJ1-1, with 7 positions matching TRBD1. The CDR3 consists of 15 residues. J was trimmed by 2 bases and V by 5 bases; bases with no gene match: 8. Germline V CDR1 and CDR2: PRHDT, FYEKMQ (reference sequence).

This clone was detected ten times or more. The gene calls are TRBV15 and TRBJ2-7, with 7 nucleotides matching TRBD2. The CDR3 totals 15 residues. J was trimmed by 3 bases and V by 1 base; bases with no gene match: 6. Germline V gives CDR1 LNHNV, CDR2 YYDKDF (reference sequence). The CDR3 region is CATSRVGGVNYEQYF. DNA of the CDR3: TGTGCCACCAGCAGAGTTGGGGGGGTAAACTACGAGCAGTACTTC.

The chain has TRBV11-2 and TRBJ1-1; D not resolved. Germline CDR1 reads SGHAT; CDR2 reads FQNNGV. Trimming removed 2 bases at V and 1 base at J, with 11 bases between. The CDR3 length is 15 residues. CDR3 nucleotides: TGTGCCAGCAGCTTATCTTCTGGGAAGAACACTGAAGCTTTCTTT. Its translation is CASSLSSGKNTEAFF.

The genes are TRBV12-3 or TRBV12-4 and TRBJ2-7; D remains ambiguous. This CDR3 has 14 amino acids. Trimming removed 2 bases from V and 1 base from J, with 9 bases in between. The CDR3 sequence: CASSLKEGSYEQYF. The DNA for the CDR3 is TGTGCCAGCAGTTTAAAAGAAGGTTCCTACGAGCAGTACTTC.

This clone was recorded many times. The V gene is TRBV25-1, the J gene TRBJ1-2, with D tentatively TRBD1 (5 bases). V was trimmed by 10 bases and J by 4 bases, leaving 16 bases between them. CDR1 is MGHDK and CDR2 is SYGVNS in the germline V gene. CDR3 length: 13 amino acids. The CDR3 DNA reads TGTGCCACCTCGGGACCTTTTGGCTATGGCTACACCTTC. Protein product: CATSGPFGYGYTF.

This clone was detected many times. The sample contains more than one DNA sequence encoding this CDR3. The chain uses TRBV7-3 and TRBJ2-3; the D gene is possibly TRBD1 (6 bases). The CDR3 has 14 amino acids. V lost 3 bases and J 6 bases, leaving 13 bases between the germline ends. In germline, CDR1 is SGHTA, CDR2 FQGTGA. CDR3 nucleotides: TGTGCCAGCAGCTTTACAGGGTTGGGTGATACGCAGTATTTT. Amino acids: CASSFTGLGDTQYF.

This clone was observed at least ten times. This sequence joins TRBV6-1 and TRBJ1-5; D may be TRBD1 (5 bases). The CDR3 loop spans 12 amino acids. CDR1 is MNHNS, CDR2 SASEGT, per germline. V lost 6 bases and J 6 bases, leaving 9 bases between the germline ends. The CDR3 bases are TGTGCCAGCAGGGGGGAGGGTCAGCCCCAGCATTTT. As protein: CASRGEGQPQHF.

This clone showed up many times. The chain uses TRBV6-2 or TRBV6-3 and TRBJ1-5; no firm D call. V was clipped by 6 bases and J by 5 bases, with 20 bases between them. Germline V gives CDR1 MNHEY, CDR2 SVGEGT. CDR3 size: 16 residues. The CDR3 nucleotides are TGTGCCAGCAGGGACCCCGTGTATTCAATCGATCAGCCCCAGCATTTT. Translating gives CASRDPVYSIDQPQHF.

Sample share makes this clone medium-sized. This rearrangement joins TRBV6-1 to TRBJ2-5, with D unresolved. Trimming stripped 4 bases from V and 2 bases from J, with 14 bases between. Germline CDR1 MNHNS, CDR2 SASEGT. The CDR3 contains 15 residues. CDR3 coding DNA: TGTGCCAGCAGTGTTTTGGAAGGCAAACAAGAGACCCAGTACTTC. This sequence encodes CASSVLEGKQETQYF.

This clone was seen ten or more times. The rearrangement joins TRBV20-1 to TRBJ1-1, with 7 bases lining up with TRBD1. The germline gives CDR1 DFQATT, CDR2 SNEGSKA (reference sequence). V trimming: 5 bases; J trimming: 0 bases; junction bases outside the gene matches: 12. The CDR3 has 16 residues. CDR3 nucleotide sequence: TGCAGTGCTGTTCCGGGACAGATTATTTTGAACACTGAAGCTTTCTTT. Translating it yields CSAVPGQIILNTEAFF.